This entry is about one TCR beta chain. Its specificity is unknown. This specimen comes from a study of PD-1 blockade in classical Hodgkin lymphoma. Study outcomes and limitations: Unlike CD8+ TCR diversity, which did not rise significantly by C4D1, CD4+ TCR diversity did. There remain no defined causes for the repertoire differences, which possibly reflect disease activity or prior therapy.

V was shortened by 6 bases and J by 6 bases, with 8 bases between the two germline ends. The germline gives CDR1 MNHNS, CDR2 SASEGT. CDR3 length: 11 residues. Using immunoSEQ multiplex PCR, the repertoire was profiled, and TCRdb retains in-frame clones only, with some absent. The sample yields about 29,000 clones, approximately 80% seen once. All patients experienced relapse after autologous stem cell transplantation, and brentuximab vedotin exposure was variable. This chain uses TRBV6-1 with TRBJ1-2; no definite D call. The sample here was peripheral blood mononuclear cells (PBMCs), taken before the second cycle of nivolumab. The TCR was taken from a human donor with classical Hodgkin lymphoma. As DNA, the CDR3 is TGTGCCAGCAGGGAGCAGGATGGCTACACCTTC. It yields the protein CASREQDGYTF.